A selection of T cell receptor delta chains follows, all from one sample in a study of gamma-delta chains in newborns, infants, children. TCRdb re-called the reads through CATT. The table records thousands of delta-chain clones, 2.5% to 3% of them present only once. The sample taken for sequencing was blood. These receptors all come from a child who was a newborn, infant or young child, either healthy, febrile or measles-vaccinated (not recorded which). Both conserved end residues are part of each CDR3. The D gene is left open where the match is weak. A clone size is listed for some rows: how often the clone was seen (once, few, many), or a class if it is expanded.

j_call clone_size v_call d_call cdr3_aa cdr3_nt
TRDJ3 few TRDV2 - CACDTESLKGTWDTRQMFF TGTGCCTGTGACACCGAAAGTCTCAAGGGAACCTGGGACACCCGACAGATGTTTTTC
TRDJ3 few TRDV2 TRDD3 CACDTLQRGIRMGDTRQMFF TGTGCCTGTGACACACTACAGCGGGGGATACGCATGGGGGACACCCGACAGATGTTTTTC
TRDJ3 - TRDV2 TRDD3 CACDTGGYGAWDTRQMFF TGTGCCTGTGACACTGGGGGATATGGGGCCTGGGACACCCGACAGATGTTTTTC
TRDJ3 - TRDV2 TRDD3 CACDSPLTGGPSSWDTRQMFF TGTGCCTGTGACAGCCCCCTTACTGGGGGACCGAGCTCCTGGGACACCCGACAGATGTTCTTC
TRDJ3 - TRDV2 TRDD3 CARDILGDKPWDTRQMFF TGTGCCCGTGACATACTGGGGGATAAACCCTGGGACACCCGACAGATGTTTTTC
TRDJ3 - TRDV2 TRDD3 CACDTLGDHPDRDTRQMFF TGTGCCTGTGACACACTGGGGGATCACCCGGACCGGGACACCCGACAGATGTTTTTC
TRDJ2 few TRDV3 TRDD3 CAFGLGALVTAQLFF TGTGCCTTTGGGCTGGGGGCCTTAGTGACAGCACAACTCTTCTTT
TRDJ3 few TRDV2 TRDD3 CACDTLGDISWDTRQMFF TGTGCCTGTGACACTTTGGGGGATATCTCCTGGGACACCCGACAGATGTTTTTC
TRDJ1 few TRDV3 TRDD3 CASRTGGYGLYTDKLIF TGTGCCTCTCGTACTGGGGGATACGGCCTGTACACCGATAAACTCATCTTT
TRDJ3 few TRDV2 TRDD3 CACDILGETSWDTRQMFF TGTGCCTGTGACATACTGGGGGAGACCTCCTGGGACACCCGACAGATGTTTTTC
TRDJ3 few TRDV2 - CACDTVALGHSWDTRQMFF TGTGCCTGTGACACCGTGGCACTGGGTCACTCCTGGGACACCCGACAGATGTTTTTC
TRDJ3 few TRDV2 TRDD3 CACDGVLGDTRDWDTRQMFF TGTGCCTGTGACGGTGTACTGGGGGATACGCGAGACTGGGACACCCGACAGATGTTTTTC
TRDJ3 medium-sized TRDV2 TRDD3 CACDGGYIDSSWDTRQMFF TGTGCCTGTGACGGGGGATACATTGATAGCTCCTGGGACACCCGACAGATGTTTTTC
TRDJ1 few TRDV2 - CACDVLGKYTDKLIF TGTGCCTGTGACGTACTGGGAAAGTACACCGATAAACTCATCTTT
TRDJ1 few TRDV1 - CALGNTHCKLIF TGTGCTCTTGGGAACACCCACTGTAAGCTCATCTTT
TRDJ3 few TRDV2 - CACDTGYSSSSWDTRQMFF TGTGCCTGTGACACCGGATATTCTTCTAGCTCCTGGGACACCCGACAGATGTTTTTC
TRDJ2 large TRDV2 TRDD3 CACDTWGITAQLFF TGTGCCTGTGACACCTGGGGGATAACAGCACAACTCTTCTTT
TRDJ3 large TRDV2 - CACDTWDTRQMFF TGTGCCTGTGACACCTGGGACACCCGACAGATGTTTTTC
TRDJ3 few TRDV2 TRDD3 CACDILGDTSWDTRQMFF TGTGCCTGTGACATACTGGGGGATACGTCCTGGGACACCCGACAGATGTTTTTC
TRDJ1 few TRDV2 TRDD3 CACDGMDNGLGDTAYTDKLIF TGTGCCTGTGACGGGATGGATAACGGGCTGGGGGATACTGCCTACACCGATAAACTCATCTTT
TRDJ3 few TRDV2 TRDD3 CACDTVLGDTPIPSWDTRQMFF TGTGCCTGTGACACCGTACTGGGGGATACGCCTATCCCCTCCTGGGACACCCGACAGATGTTTTTC
TRDJ1 few TRDV2 - CACDTVGMFTDKLIF TGTGCCTGTGACACCGTGGGGATGTTCACCGATAAACTCATCTTT
TRDJ3 few TRDV2 TRDD3 CACDTVLGGESSWDTRQMFF TGTGCCTGTGACACCGTACTGGGGGGCGAAAGCTCATGGGACACCCGACAGATGTTTTTC
TRDJ3 - TRDV2 TRDD3 CACGTGWGYSWDTRQMFF TGTGCCTGTGGCACCGGCTGGGGATACTCCTGGGACACCCGACAGATGTTTTTC
TRDJ3 few TRDV2 TRDD3 CACDTLFSGGYARDTRQMFF TGTGCCTGTGACACCCTTTTTTCTGGGGGATACGCCCGGGACACCCGACAGATGTTTTTC
TRDJ2 few TRDV1 TRDD3 CALGELGWGRTLTAQLFF TGTGCTCTTGGGGAACTCGGATGGGGGAGAACTTTGACAGCACAACTCTTCTTT
TRDJ3 few TRDV2 TRDD3 CACDVLGDTSSWDTRQMFF TGTGCCTGTGACGTACTGGGGGATACTAGCTCCTGGGACACCCGACAGATGTTTTTC
TRDJ3 - TRDV2 TRDD3 CACDILGDSSWDTRQMFF TGTGCCTGTGACATTTTGGGGGATAGCTCCTGGGACACCCGACAGATGTTCTTC
TRDJ2 medium-sized TRDV2 - CACDKVGRGTAQLFF TGTGCCTGTGACAAAGTTGGCCGGGGTACAGCACAACTCTTCTTT
TRDJ3 - TRDV2 TRDD3 CACDSLLGATRSWDTRQMFF TGTGCCTGTGACTCTTTGCTGGGGGCCACCCGCTCCTGGGACACCCGACAGATGTTTTTC
TRDJ3 - TRDV2 - CACDTGGYASWDTRQMFF TGTGCCTGTGACACTGGGGGTTACGCTTCCTGGGACACCCGACAGATGTTTTTC
TRDJ3 few TRDV2 - CACDAISWDTRQMFF TGTGCCTGTGACGCAATCTCCTGGGACACCCGACAGATGTTTTTC
TRDJ3 few TRDV2 TRDD3 CACDRVLGDLWGSWDTRQMFF TGTGCCTGTGACAGAGTACTGGGGGACCTCTGGGGGTCCTGGGACACCCGACAGATGTTTTTC
TRDJ3 few TRDV2 TRDD3 CACDVLGESWDTRQMFF TGTGCCTGTGACGTACTGGGGGAAAGCTGGGACACCCGACAGATGTTTTTC
TRDJ1 few TRDV1 TRDD3 CALGEHRLLGMGYTDKLIF TGTGCTCTTGGGGAACATCGATTACTGGGGATGGGGTACACCGATAAACTCATCTTT
TRDJ2 few TRDV2 TRDD3 CACDPVLGDTLTAQLFF TGTGCCTGTGATCCCGTACTGGGGGATACTTTGACAGCACAACTCTTCTTT
TRDJ2 - TRDV1 TRDD3 CALGELSLLGDTLALTAQLFF TGTGCTCTTGGGGAACTTAGCTTACTGGGGGATACTTTAGCTTTGACAGCACAACTCTTCTTT
TRDJ1 - TRAV29/DV5 - CAASSLPTHGLGDGDYTDKLIF TGTGCAGCAAGCTCACTTCCTACGCACGGACTGGGGGACGGGGATTACACCGATAAACTCATCTTT
TRDJ3 - TRDV2 TRDD3 CACDLVLGDSSSWDTRQMFF TGTGCCTGTGACCTAGTACTGGGGGATAGTAGCTCCTGGGACACCCGACAGATGTTTTTC
TRDJ3 few TRDV2 TRDD3 CACDILGDTGDTRQMFF TGTGCCTGTGACATCCTGGGGGATACGGGGGACACCCGACAGATGTTTTTC
TRDJ3 few TRDV2 TRDD3 CACDTGNWGIRESWDTRQMFF TGTGCCTGTGACACCGGAAACTGGGGGATACGAGAGTCCTGGGACACCCGACAGATGTTTTTC
TRDJ1 medium-sized TRDV2 TRDD3 CACDTVGGYTDKLIF TGTGCCTGTGACACCGTTGGGGGATACACCGATAAACTCATCTTT
TRDJ1 - TRDV1 TRDD3 CALGEMGEYTDKLIF TGTGCTCTTGGGGAGATGGGGGAGTACACCGATAAACTCATCTTT
TRDJ3 few TRDV2 TRDD3 CACDTAWGSSWDTRQMFF TGTGCCTGTGACACTGCCTGGGGGAGCTCCTGGGACACCCGACAGATGTTTTTC
TRDJ3 few TRDV1 TRDD3 CALGELLGDSSWDTRQMFF TGTGCTCTTGGGGAACTACTGGGGGATAGCTCCTGGGACACCCGACAGATGTTTTTC
TRDJ3 few TRDV2 - CACDTGDSLSWDTRQMFF TGTGCCTGTGACACCGGGGACTCTCTCTCCTGGGACACCCGACAGATGTTTTTC
TRDJ3 - TRDV2 TRDD3 CACDTGWVGDTQAAWDTRQMFF TGTGCCTGTGACACCGGGTGGGTGGGGGATACGCAGGCGGCCTGGGACACCCGACAGATGTTTTTC
TRDJ3 - TRDV2 - CACDTVRGGPGSWDTRQMFF TGTGCCTGTGACACCGTTCGCGGGGGGCCCGGCTCCTGGGACACCCGACAGATGTTTTTC
TRDJ3 few TRDV2 - CACDSSSPWDTRQMFF TGTGCCTGTGACTCCTCCAGCCCCTGGGACACCCGGCAGATGTTTTTC
TRDJ3 few TRDV2 - CACDTAGDPSWDTRQMFF TGTGCCTGTGACACCGCTGGGGATCCCTCCTGGGACACCCGACAGATGTTTTTC
TRDJ2 medium-sized TRDV2 TRDD3 CACDTLGDTGPAQLFF TGTGCCTGTGACACGCTGGGGGATACGGGGCCAGCACAACTCTTCTTT
TRDJ3 few TRDV2 TRDD3 CACDTGGYDRSWDTRQMFF TGTGCCTGTGACACTGGGGGATACGATCGCTCCTGGGACACCCGGCAGATGTTTTTC
TRDJ3 few TRDV2 TRDD3 CACDTVLGAWDTRQMFF TGCGCCTGTGACACCGTACTGGGGGCCTGGGACACCCGACAGATGTTTTTC
TRDJ1 few TRDV2 - CACDTGEWGSYTDKLIF TGTGCCTGTGACACCGGCGAGTGGGGGTCGTACACCGATAAACTCATCTTT
TRDJ3 - TRDV2 TRDD3 CACDTVLGDNSWDTRQMFF TGTGCCTGTGACACGGTACTGGGGGACAACTCCTGGGACACCCGACAGATGTTTTTC
TRDJ3 few TRDV2 TRDD3 CACDTGGFRSWDTRQMFF TGTGCCTGTGACACCGGGGGATTTCGCTCCTGGGACACCCGACAGATGTTTTTC
TRDJ3 - TRDV2 TRDD3 CACDTAVGDTLRSSWDTRQMFF TGTGCCTGTGACACCGCGGTGGGGGATACGCTCCGAAGCTCCTGGGACACCCGACAGATGTTTTTC
TRDJ3 few TRDV2 TRDD3 CARDRILGDAWDTRQMFF TGTGCCCGTGACAGAATACTGGGGGATGCCTGGGACACCCGACAGATGTTTTTC
TRDJ2 medium-sized TRDV2 TRDD3 CACDIVGDTRTAQLFF TGTGCCTGTGACATAGTGGGGGATACGCGGACAGCACAACTCTTCTTT